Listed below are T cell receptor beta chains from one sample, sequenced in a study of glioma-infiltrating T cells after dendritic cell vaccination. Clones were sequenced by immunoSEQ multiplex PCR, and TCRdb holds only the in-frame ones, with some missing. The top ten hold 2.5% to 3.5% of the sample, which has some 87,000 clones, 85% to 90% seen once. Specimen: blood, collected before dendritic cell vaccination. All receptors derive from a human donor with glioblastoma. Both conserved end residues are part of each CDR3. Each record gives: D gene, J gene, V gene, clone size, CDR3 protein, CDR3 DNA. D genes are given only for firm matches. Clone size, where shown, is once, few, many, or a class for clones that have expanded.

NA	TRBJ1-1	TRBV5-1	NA	CASSSRARAGTEAFF	TGCGCCAGCAGCTCCCGGGCCCGGGCAGGGACTGAAGCTTTCTTT
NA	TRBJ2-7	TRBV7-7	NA	CASSPLRGAFYEQYF	TGTGCTAGCAGCCCCCTTCGAGGCGCGTTCTACGAGCAGTACTTC
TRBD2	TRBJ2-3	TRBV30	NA	CAWRTSGRLSTDTQYF	TGTGCCTGGAGGACTAGCGGGAGGCTAAGTACAGATACGCAGTATTTT
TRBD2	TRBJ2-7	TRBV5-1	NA	CASSLASGSSYEQYF	TGCGCCAGCAGCTTGGCTAGCGGGAGCTCCTACGAGCAGTACTTC
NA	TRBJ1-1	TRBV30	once	CARGEGTEAFF	TGTGCCCGGGGGGAAGGGACTGAAGCTTTCTTT
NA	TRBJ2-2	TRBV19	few	CASFSAGNTGELFF	TGTGCCAGTTTTTCAGCGGGGAACACCGGGGAGCTGTTTTTT
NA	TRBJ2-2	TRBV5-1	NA	CASSLGQTNTGELFF	TGCGCCAGCAGCTTGGGTCAGACGAACACCGGGGAGCTGTTTTTT
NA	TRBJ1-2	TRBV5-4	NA	CASSDRINYGYTF	TGTGCCAGCAGCGATAGAATTAACTATGGCTACACCTTC
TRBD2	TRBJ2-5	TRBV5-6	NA	CASSLGTSGTETQYF	TGTGCCAGCAGCTTGGGGACTAGCGGGACGGAGACCCAGTACTTC
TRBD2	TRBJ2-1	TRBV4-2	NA	CVSSQGAGLGGDEQFF	TGTGTCAGCAGCCAAGGGGCGGGACTAGGTGGAGATGAGCAGTTCTTC
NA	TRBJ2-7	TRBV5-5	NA	CASSLPGYEQYF	TGTGCCAGCAGCTTGCCCGGGTACGAGCAGTACTTC
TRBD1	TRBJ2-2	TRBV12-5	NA	CASARDRAGELFF	TGTGCTAGTGCCCGTGACAGGGCCGGGGAGCTGTTTTTT
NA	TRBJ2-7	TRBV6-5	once	CASNPGYSYEQYF	TGTGCCAGCAACCCGGGATACTCCTACGAGCAGTACTTC
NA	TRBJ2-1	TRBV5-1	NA	CASSSGRQQGLYNEQFF	TGCGCCAGCAGCAGTGGAAGGCAACAGGGTTTGTACAATGAGCAGTTCTTC
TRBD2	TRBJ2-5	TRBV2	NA	CASSGFSGGRNQETQYF	TGTGCCAGCAGTGGTTTTAGCGGGGGCCGTAACCAAGAGACCCAGTACTTC
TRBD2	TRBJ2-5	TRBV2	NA	CASRGPSGVETQYF	TGTGCCAGCAGAGGGCCTAGCGGGGTTGAGACCCAGTACTTC
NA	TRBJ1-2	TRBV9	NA	CASSVLGGYGYTF	TGTGCCAGCAGCGTGTTGGGGGGCTATGGCTACACCTTC
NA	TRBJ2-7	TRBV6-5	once	CASSYSAGKVPYEQYF	TGTGCCAGCAGTTACAGCGCAGGGAAAGTACCCTACGAGCAGTACTTC